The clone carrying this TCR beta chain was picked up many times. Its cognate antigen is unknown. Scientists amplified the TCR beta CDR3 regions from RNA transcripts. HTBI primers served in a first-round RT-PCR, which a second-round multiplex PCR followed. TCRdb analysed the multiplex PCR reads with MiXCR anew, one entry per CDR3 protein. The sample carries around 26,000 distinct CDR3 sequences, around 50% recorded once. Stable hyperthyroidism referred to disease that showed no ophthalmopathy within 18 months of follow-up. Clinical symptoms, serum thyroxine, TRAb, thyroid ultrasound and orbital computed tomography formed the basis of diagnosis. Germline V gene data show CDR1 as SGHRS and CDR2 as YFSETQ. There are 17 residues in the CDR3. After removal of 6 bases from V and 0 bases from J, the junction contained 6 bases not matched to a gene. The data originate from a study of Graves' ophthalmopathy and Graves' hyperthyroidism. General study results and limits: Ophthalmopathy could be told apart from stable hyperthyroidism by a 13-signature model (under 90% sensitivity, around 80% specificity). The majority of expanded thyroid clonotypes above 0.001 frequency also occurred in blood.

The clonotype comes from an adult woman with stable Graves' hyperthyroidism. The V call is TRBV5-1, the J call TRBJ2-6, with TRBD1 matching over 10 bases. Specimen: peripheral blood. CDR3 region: CASKTGTGVSGANVLTF. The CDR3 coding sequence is TGCGCCAGCAAGACCGGGACAGGGGTCTCTGGGGCCAACGTCCTGACTTTC. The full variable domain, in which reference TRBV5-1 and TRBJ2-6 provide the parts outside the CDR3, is KAGVTQTPRYLIKTRGQQVTLSCSPISGHRSVSWYQQTPGQGLQFLFEYFSETQRNKGNFPGRFSGRQFSNSRSEMNVSTLELGDSALYLCASKTGTGVSGANVLTFGAGSRLTVL.